This T cell receptor (beta chain) comes out of a study of T cell clonotyping in hematopoietic cell transplantation. Recipients were bled about 28 days pretransplant and at posttransplant days 30, 100, 180. The protocol was immunoSEQ multiplex PCR, while the TCRdb copy is restricted to in-frame clones and leaves out a portion. The sample consists of more than 12,000 clones, approximately 93% of them appearing once. General study findings and limits: Pathologically expanded recipient clonotypes increased progressively from day 30 to day 180 as diversity fell. Without cell sorting, CD4 versus CD8 contributions remain unresolved.

CDR1 and CDR2 (germline): SGHTA, FQGNSA. The CDR3 sequence is 14 residues long. The V gene lost 5 bases and the J gene lost 6 bases, with 13 bases spanning the gap. This clone was recorded once. What it binds is not known. Sequenced material: PBMCs, taken 30 days after allogeneic stem cell transplant. This TCR was sampled from a male patient between 60 and 69 years old who had an allogeneic stem cell transplant from an unrelated donor, so the T cells may come from the graft donor. Some clones in this sample may be carry-over from other donors' samples. The chain links TRBV7-2 to TRBJ2-2; the D gene is possibly TRBD2 (6 bases). As DNA, the CDR3 is TGTGCCAGCAGCGCCCTCCCGGGGGCCGGGGAGCTGTTTTTT. Translated, it gives CASSALPGAGELFF.